The text below deals with one TCR beta chain. This CDR3 has 16 residues. Trimming removed 3 bases from V and 5 bases from J; junction bases left unmatched: 11. The germline CDR1 and CDR2 sequences are SGDLS and YYNGEE. TCRdb reanalysed the 5' RACE reads using MiXCR and keeps one entry per CDR3 protein. The sample consists of tens of thousands of distinct CDR3 sequences, 12% of them appearing once. The sample is drawn from a study of early T cells in non-severe SARS-CoV-2 infection. The TCR originated in an adult who was a healthcare worker with PCR-confirmed SARS-CoV-2 infection or an uninfected control (not recorded which). The donor label of this sample is uncertain. This chain uses TRBV9 with TRBJ2-3; 8 nucleotides agree with TRBD2. Here the sequenced sample was whole blood, taken at baseline. Here the CDR3 DNA reads TGTGCCAGCAGCGACAACCCTCGGACTAGCCGAGATACGCAGTATTTT. Amino acids: CASSDNPRTSRDTQYF. Combining the CDR3 with reference TRBV9 and TRBJ2-3 gives the whole variable domain DSGVTQTPKHLITATGQRVTLRCSPRSGDLSVYWYQQSLDQGLQFLIQYYNGEERAKGNILERFSAQQFPDLHSELNLSSLELGDSALYFCASSDNPRTSRDTQYFGPGTRLTVL.